The clone carrying this TCR beta chain occurred a few times. Its target is unknown. Every participant gave one or more pre-ART and two or more post-ART PBMC samples. These data are taken from a study of long-term antiretroviral therapy in people with HIV. The study, taken as a whole, reports: Documentation of ART adherence, viral resistance or therapy changes was absent.

The CDR3 length is 15 residues. V shed 6 bases and J shed 1 base, with 14 bases lying between them. Germline CDR1 and CDR2: SNHLY and FYNNEI. The authors ran the immunoSEQ assay, v3.0, at survey level. Each sample aimed for about 35,000-50,000 sequenced T-cell genomes. The protocol was immunoSEQ multiplex PCR, while the TCRdb copy is restricted to in-frame clones and leaves out a portion. The table includes roughly 18,000 clones, 91% detected once. The V gene is TRBV2, the J gene TRBJ2-3; D might be TRBD2 (6 bases). The sample consisted of unsorted PBMCs, taken 3 years after starting antiretroviral therapy. This clonotype was sampled from a man in his fifties or sixties with HIV. CDR3 loop: CASSLRLDGTDTQYF. In DNA, the CDR3 is TGTGCCAGCAGCCTCAGACTAGATGGCACAGATACGCAGTATTTT.